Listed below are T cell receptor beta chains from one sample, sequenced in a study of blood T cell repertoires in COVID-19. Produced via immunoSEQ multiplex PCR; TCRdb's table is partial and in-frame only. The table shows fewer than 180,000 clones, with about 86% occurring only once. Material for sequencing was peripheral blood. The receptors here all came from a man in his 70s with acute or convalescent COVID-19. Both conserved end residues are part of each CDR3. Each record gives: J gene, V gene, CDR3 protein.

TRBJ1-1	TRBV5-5	CASSLGGDTEAFF
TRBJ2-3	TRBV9	CASSVGPSDGTDTQYF
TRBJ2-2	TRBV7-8	CASIQRLDSFNTGELFF
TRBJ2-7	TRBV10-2	CASSESLAGVYEQYF
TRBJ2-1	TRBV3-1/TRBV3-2	CASSQAQGLNEQFF
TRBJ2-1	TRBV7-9	CASSLTGQGGNEQFF
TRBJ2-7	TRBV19	CASSSGRSSYEQYF
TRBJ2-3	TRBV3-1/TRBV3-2	CASSHAGGTDTQYF
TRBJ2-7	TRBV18	CASSPLAGEYEQYF
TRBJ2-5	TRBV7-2	CASSTAVLGRETQYF
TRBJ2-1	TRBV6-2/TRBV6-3	CASSPTGQGRYNEQFF
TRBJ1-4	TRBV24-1	CATALGTFGEKLFF
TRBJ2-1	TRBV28	CASSLAGGNYNEQFF
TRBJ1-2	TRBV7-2	CASSQYRTPYGYTF
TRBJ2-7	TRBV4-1	CASSQDGLGGGDEQYF
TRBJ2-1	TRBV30	CAWSVHRAGNEQFF
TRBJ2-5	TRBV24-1	CATSDFRAGDQETQYF
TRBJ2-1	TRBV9	CASSATGYNEQFF
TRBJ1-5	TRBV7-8	CASSVSGGNQPQHF
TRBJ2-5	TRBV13	CASSLYSAATQYF
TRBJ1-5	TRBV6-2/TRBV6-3	CASSGPGGHDQPQHF
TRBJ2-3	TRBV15	CATSRGLAGGDTQYF